This TCR beta chain was recovered during a study of memory CD4+ T cells and cytomegalovirus serostatus. Libraries were prepared by immunoSEQ multiplex PCR; TCRdb keeps only in-frame clonotypes and omits some of them. The repertoire consists of 25,000 to 30,000 clones, with under 85% occurring once and the leading ten covering around 0.63%. About this clone: The antigen remains unidentified.

Single viable CD3+CD4+CD8-CD45RO+ cells were sorted as the memory CD4+ T cells. V was shortened by 6 bases and J by 10 bases, with 10 bases between the two germline ends. Germline CDR1 reads MNHNS; CDR2 reads SASEGT. CDR3 length: 12 residues. Whole-study results and caveats: The CMV-associated TCR signature appears largely within the CD4+ memory repertoire.

Sequences were obtained from memory CD4+ T cells from blood. This rearrangement joins TRBV6-1 to TRBJ1-6; D uncertain. This receptor was obtained from an adult in good health and CMV-seronegative. CDR3 protein: CASSVYGSPLHF. The CDR3 DNA sequence: TGTGCCAGCAGCGTCTATGGGTCACCCCTCCACTTT.